This is a list of T cell receptor beta chains from one sample in a study of cytomegalovirus exposure and HLA in healthy donors. Measured with immunoSEQ multiplex PCR; TCRdb has only the in-frame clones, and not every one. The top ten clones hold 3% to 4.5% of a sample with over 70,000 clones, around 77% of them seen once. The sample consisted of PBMCs. The receptor source for this set is a man aged 25 to 45 in good health and CMV-seronegative. Both conserved end residues are part of each CDR3. The D gene is left open where the match is weak. The size entry is marked missing in some rows and otherwise reads once, few, many or a size class.

d_gene	v_gene	abundance	j_gene	CDR3nt	CDR3aa
-	TRBV5-6	-	TRBJ2-1	TGTGCCAGCAGCAAATTCGGGACAAAAAGCTACAATGAGCAGTTCTTC	CASSKFGTKSYNEQFF
-	TRBV7-9	few	TRBJ2-5	TGTGCCAGCAGCCAGAAGGGAGTTCAACTAACGGAGACCCAGTACTTC	CASSQKGVQLTETQYF
TRBD2	TRBV5-1	-	TRBJ2-7	TGCGCCAGCAGCTTGGCCTCGGGAGGCTCCTACGAGCAGTACTTC	CASSLASGGSYEQYF
-	TRBV19	-	TRBJ1-1	TGTGCCAGTAGTACAATTGGGGGGGCGCCTACTGAAGCTTTCTTT	CASSTIGGAPTEAFF
-	TRBV9	-	TRBJ2-1	TGTGCCAGCAGCCTCGATCCGGGTTATGAGCAGTTCTTC	CASSLDPGYEQFF
-	TRBV5-1	-	TRBJ1-1	TGCGCCAGCAGCCAAGGACAAGGAGGGGTTGGGAACACTGAAGCTTTCTTT	CASSQGQGGVGNTEAFF
TRBD1	TRBV10-3	once	TRBJ1-2	TGTGCCATCAGTGAGTCAAACGACCCAGGGGGCGGCAGGGGCTACACCTTC	CAISESNDPGGGRGYTF
-	TRBV18	-	TRBJ2-3	TGTGCCAGCTCACCACGAAGTAGGGGACTCACAGATACGCAGTATTTT	CASSPRSRGLTDTQYF
-	TRBV19	-	TRBJ2-4	TGTGCCAGTAGTGCGTTTCTAGCCAAAAACATTCAGTACTTC	CASSAFLAKNIQYF
-	TRBV29-1	-	TRBJ1-2	TGCAGCGTTGAGCGCAACAGCAGGGGTGGCTACACCTTC	CSVERNSRGGYTF
-	TRBV28	-	TRBJ2-1	TGTGCCAGCAGTTTCCCTAAAACTAGGAGGGCCTACAATGAGCAGTTCTTC	CASSFPKTRRAYNEQFF
-	TRBV2	-	TRBJ2-1	TGTGCCAGCAAAGGGAACCCGGGACACCCAACCTTGGATGAGCAGTTCTTC	CASKGNPGHPTLDEQFF
-	TRBV6-1	-	TRBJ2-2	TGTGCCAGCAGTGGCGGGGACGCCAACACCGGGGAGCTGTTTTTT	CASSGGDANTGELFF
-	TRBV19	-	TRBJ2-2	TGTGCCAGTATAGGGGGTATCACAAACACCGGGGAGCTGTTTTTT	CASIGGITNTGELFF